The T cell receptor (beta chain) described here comes from a study of T cells in Graves' hyperthyroidism and ophthalmopathy. At least ten counts were recorded for this clonotype. Clinicians diagnosed patients from clinical symptoms, serum thyroxine and TRAb, thyroid ultrasound and orbital computed tomography. Trimming took off 3 bases at V and 3 bases at J, with 14 bases between the two ends. Germline assignment: CDR1 KGHSH and CDR2 LQKENI. The CDR3 spans 15 residues. Researchers amplified the TCR beta CDR3 regions from RNA transcripts. Primed by the HTBI set, a first-round RT-PCR was run on the TCR CDR3. TCRdb fed the multiplex PCR reads into MiXCR, producing one record per CDR3 protein. The table lists roughly 200,000 distinct CDR3 sequences, about 16% of them singletons.

V is TRBV18 and J is TRBJ1-2; TRBD1 is a possible D gene (5 bases). Sequences were obtained from blood. The origin of this receptor is a man aged 35-49 years with Graves' hyperthyroidism. The CDR3 bases are TGTGCCAGCTCACCCGGGACCTTGAAGTACTATGGCTACACCTTC. Its protein is CASSPGTLKYYGYTF.